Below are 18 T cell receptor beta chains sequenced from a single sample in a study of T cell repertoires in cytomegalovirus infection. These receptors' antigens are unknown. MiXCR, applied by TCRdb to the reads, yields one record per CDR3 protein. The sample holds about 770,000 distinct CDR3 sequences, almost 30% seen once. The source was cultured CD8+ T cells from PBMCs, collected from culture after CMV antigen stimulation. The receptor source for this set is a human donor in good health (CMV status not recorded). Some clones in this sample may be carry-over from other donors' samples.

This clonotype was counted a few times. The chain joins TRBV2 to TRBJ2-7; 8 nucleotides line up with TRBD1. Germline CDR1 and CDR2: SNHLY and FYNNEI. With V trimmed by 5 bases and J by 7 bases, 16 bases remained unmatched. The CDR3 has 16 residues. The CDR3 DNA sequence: TGTGCCAGCAGTAACCCCCGACAGGGGCCGGGATGGGAGCAGTACGTC. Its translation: CASSNPRQGPGWEQYV.

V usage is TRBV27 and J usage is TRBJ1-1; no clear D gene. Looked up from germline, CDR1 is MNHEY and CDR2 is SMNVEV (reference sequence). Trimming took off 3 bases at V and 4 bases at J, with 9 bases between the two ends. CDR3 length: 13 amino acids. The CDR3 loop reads CASSFTSGTEAFF. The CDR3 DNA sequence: TGTGCCAGCAGTTTTACCAGTGGCACTGAAGCTTTCTTT.

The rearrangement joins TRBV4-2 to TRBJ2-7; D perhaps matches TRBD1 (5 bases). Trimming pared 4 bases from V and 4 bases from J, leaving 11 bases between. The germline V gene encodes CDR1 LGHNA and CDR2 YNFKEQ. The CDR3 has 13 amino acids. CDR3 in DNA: TGTGCCAGCAGCCCACAAGCAGGGTACGAGCAGTACGTC. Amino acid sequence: CASSPQAGYEQYV.

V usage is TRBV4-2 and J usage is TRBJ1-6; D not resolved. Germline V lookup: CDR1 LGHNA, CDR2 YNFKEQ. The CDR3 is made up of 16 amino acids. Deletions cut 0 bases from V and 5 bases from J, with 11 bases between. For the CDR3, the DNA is TGTGCCAGCAGCCAAGATTCTGTTCCCCATAATTCACCCCTCCACTTT. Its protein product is CASSQDSVPHNSPLHF.

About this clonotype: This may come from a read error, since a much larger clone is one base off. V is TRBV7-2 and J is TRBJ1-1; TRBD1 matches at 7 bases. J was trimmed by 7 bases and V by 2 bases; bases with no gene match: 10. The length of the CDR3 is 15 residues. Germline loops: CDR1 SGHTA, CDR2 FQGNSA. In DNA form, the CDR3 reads TGTGCCAGCAGCTTAAGGACAGGCCTAACCCATGAAGCTTTCTTT. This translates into CASSLRTGLTHEAFF.

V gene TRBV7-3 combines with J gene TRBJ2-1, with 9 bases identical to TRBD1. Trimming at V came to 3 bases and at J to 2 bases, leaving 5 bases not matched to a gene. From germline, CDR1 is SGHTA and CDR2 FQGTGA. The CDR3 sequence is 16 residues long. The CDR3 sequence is CASSLIYRGPYNEQFF. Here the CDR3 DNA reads TGTGCCAGCAGCTTGATATACAGGGGGCCCTACAATGAGCAGTTCTTC.

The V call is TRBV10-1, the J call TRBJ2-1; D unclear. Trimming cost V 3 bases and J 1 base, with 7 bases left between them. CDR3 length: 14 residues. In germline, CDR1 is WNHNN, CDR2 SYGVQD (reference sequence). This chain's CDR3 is CASSDSSSYNEQFF. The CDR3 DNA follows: TGCGCCAGCAGTGATAGCAGTTCCTACAATGAGCAGTTCTTC.

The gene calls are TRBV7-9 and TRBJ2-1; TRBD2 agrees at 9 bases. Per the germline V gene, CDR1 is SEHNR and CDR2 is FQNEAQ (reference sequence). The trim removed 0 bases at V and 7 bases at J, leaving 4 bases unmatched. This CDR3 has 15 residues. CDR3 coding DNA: TGTGCCAGCAGCTTAGCGCGGGGACTAGCAAATGAGCAGTTCTTC. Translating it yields CASSLARGLANEQFF.

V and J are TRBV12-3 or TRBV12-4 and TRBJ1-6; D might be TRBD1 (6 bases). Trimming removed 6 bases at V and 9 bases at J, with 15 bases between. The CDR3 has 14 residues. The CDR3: CASSLQGHTSPLHF. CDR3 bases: TGTGCCAGCAGCCTACAGGGACATACTTCACCCCTCCACTTT.

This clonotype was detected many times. CDR3: CASSSLPLWQDAVV. The CDR3 DNA follows: TGTGCCAGCAGCTCCCTCCCTCTTTGGCAGGACGCTGTGGTC. V is TRBV7-2 and J is TRBJ2-7; D is unresolved. Per germline, CDR1 SGHTA and CDR2 FQGNSA. The CDR3 is 14 residues long.

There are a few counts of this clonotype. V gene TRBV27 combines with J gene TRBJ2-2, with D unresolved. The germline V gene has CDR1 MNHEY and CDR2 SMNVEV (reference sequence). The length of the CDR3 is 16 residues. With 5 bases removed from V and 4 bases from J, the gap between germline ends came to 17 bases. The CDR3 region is CASSPPSFPTTGELFF. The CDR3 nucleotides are TGTGCCAGCAGTCCACCTTCATTCCCTACCACCGGGGAGCTGTTTTTT.

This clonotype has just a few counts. CDR3 coding DNA: TGTGCCAGTAGGTACCGAGGGGCCGGAGCTAATGAAAAACTGTTTTTT. Its protein is CASRYRGAGANEKLFF. The chain employs TRBV19 and TRBJ1-4, with D perhaps TRBD1 (5 bases). Trimming removed 6 bases at V and 3 bases at J, with 17 bases between. This CDR3 contains 16 residues. The V gene's germline CDR1 is LNHDA and CDR2 SQIVND (reference sequence). Variable domain in full (rest from reference TRBV19 and TRBJ1-4): DGGITQSPKYLFRKEGQNVTLSCEQNLNHDAMYWYRQDPGQGLRLIYYSQIVNDFQKGDIAEGYSVSREKKESFPLTVTSAQKNPTAFYLCASRYRGAGANEKLFFGSGTQLSVL.

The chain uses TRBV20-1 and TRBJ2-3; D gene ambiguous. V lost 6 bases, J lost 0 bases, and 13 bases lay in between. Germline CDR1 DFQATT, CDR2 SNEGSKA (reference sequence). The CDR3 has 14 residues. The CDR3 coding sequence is TGCAGTGCAGAGGAAATATCTAGCACAGATACGCAGTATTTT. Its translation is CSAEEISSTDTQYF.

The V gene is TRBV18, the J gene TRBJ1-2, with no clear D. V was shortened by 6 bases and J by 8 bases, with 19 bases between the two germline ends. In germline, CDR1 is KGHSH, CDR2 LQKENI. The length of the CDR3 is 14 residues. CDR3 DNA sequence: TGTGCCAGCTCCCCGCCTCGACATTCCTGGGGCTACACCTTC. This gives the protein CASSPPRHSWGYTF.

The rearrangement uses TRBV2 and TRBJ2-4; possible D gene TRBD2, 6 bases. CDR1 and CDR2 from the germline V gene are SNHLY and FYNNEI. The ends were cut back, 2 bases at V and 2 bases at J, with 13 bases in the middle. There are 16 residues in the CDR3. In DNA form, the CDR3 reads TGTGCCAGCAGTGAAAGGGCGGGGCCCCCCAAAAACATTCAGTACTTC. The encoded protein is CASSERAGPPKNIQYF.

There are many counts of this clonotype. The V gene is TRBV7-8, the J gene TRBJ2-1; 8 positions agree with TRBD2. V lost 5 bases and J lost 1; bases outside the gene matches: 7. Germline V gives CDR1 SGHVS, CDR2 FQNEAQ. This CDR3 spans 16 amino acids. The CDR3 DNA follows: TGTGCCAGCAGCCAACCGGCGGGGGGTTCCTACAATGAGCAGTTCTTC. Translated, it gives CASSQPAGGSYNEQFF.

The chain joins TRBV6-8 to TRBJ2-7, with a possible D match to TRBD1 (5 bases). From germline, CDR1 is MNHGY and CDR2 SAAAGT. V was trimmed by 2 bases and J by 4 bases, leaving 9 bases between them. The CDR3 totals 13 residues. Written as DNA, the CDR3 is TGTGCCAGCAGTTACACCGCAGGGTACGAGCAGTACTTC. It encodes CASSYTAGYEQYF.

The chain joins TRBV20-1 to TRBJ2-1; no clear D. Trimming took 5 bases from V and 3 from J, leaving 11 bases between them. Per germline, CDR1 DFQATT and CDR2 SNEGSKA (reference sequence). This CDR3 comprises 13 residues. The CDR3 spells CSALLTDYNEQFF. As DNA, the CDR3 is TGCAGTGCTCTCCTGACGGACTACAATGAGCAGTTCTTC.